This T cell receptor beta chain was documented in a study of cytomegalovirus exposure and HLA in healthy donors. Germline V gene sequence: CDR1 SEHNR, CDR2 FQNEAQ (reference sequence). There are 16 residues in the CDR3. Turning to this clone: Its antigen is not known. One end of the junction does not line up with germline, which may come from a read error.

Study results and limitations: When a later analysis was performed, an Asian-associated ancestry cluster reportedly had fewer N-insertions than the roughly 700-donor mean. In a later analysis, HLA-C alleles had the fewest associated TCRs, DRB1 alleles the most.

Researchers ran the PCR with 60 Vbeta and 13 Jbeta primers. The repertoire was sequenced with immunoSEQ multiplex PCR; TCRdb's copy has only in-frame clones and lacks some. The sample records tens of thousands of clones, about 80% being singletons. Sequencing input: PBMCs. This receptor was taken from a middle-aged man in good health and CMV-seropositive. The chain uses TRBV7-9 and TRBJ1-3, with D tentatively TRBD1 (5 bases). In DNA, the CDR3 is TGTTCCAGCAGCTCTCCAAGGAGGGGTGGTGGAAACACCATATATTTT. The encoded protein is CSSSSPRRGGGNTIYF.